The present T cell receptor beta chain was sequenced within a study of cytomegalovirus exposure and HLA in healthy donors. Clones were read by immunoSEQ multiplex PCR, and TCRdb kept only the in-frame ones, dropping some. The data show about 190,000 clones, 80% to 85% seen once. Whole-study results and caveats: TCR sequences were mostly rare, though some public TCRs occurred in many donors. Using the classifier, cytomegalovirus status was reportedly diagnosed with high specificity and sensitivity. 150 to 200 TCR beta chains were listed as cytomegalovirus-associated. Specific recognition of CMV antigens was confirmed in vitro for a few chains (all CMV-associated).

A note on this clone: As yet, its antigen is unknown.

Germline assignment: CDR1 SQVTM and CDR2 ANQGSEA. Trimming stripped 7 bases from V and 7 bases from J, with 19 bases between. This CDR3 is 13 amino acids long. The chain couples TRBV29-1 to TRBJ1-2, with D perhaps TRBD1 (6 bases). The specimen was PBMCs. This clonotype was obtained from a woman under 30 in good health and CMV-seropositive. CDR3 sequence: CSGGRQGPGGYTF. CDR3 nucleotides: TGCAGCGGGGGGCGTCAGGGGCCGGGTGGCTACACCTTC.